The entry that follows covers one TCR beta chain sequence. Its target antigen remains unknown. The input lacks base qualities; no much larger clone sits a single base away. The sample belongs to a study of blood T cell repertoires in COVID-19 (dated by TCRdb to the early 2020s). About the full investigation: Samples covering the acute and convalescent phases of COVID-19 were provided by collaborators in the United States, Italy and Spain. The material from the prospective study consisted of cDNA or gDNA derived from T cells, B-cell-depleted T cells, or PBMCs. Deeply sampled blood TCRbeta repertoires from subjects exposed to, actively infected with, or recovered from COVID-19 were included in the dataset. The repertoires were made available in a free public database intended to serve as a resource for research on the immune response to SARS-CoV-2. Samples came from the ongoing ImmuneRACE study (first 160 participants) plus 1,254 subjects from 6 global collaborators. The sample metadata nearly always contained a de-identified subject ID, COVID-19 status, age in years and sex. Where available, HLA class I and class II types were taken from metadata supplied by the sample provider and were not determined by assay-based typing. Broad study findings and their caveats: The amount of clinical and demographic metadata varied by source and participant and was provided uncurated.

Per the germline V gene, MDHEN is the CDR1 and SYDVKM is the CDR2. The CDR3 runs 13 amino acids, cysteine and phenylalanine included. This entry keeps only the CDR3 DNA: 39 bases, framed from base 1. The germline ends are 12 bases apart after V is trimmed by 6 bases and J by 7 bases. Participants in the prospective study were enrolled through a virtual design, were aged about 18 to 89 years, and lived in 20 to 30 United States geographic areas. Cohort assignment in the prospective study relied on participant-reported clinical history from a screening survey and a study questionnaire. In the prospective study, mobile phlebotomists collected whole blood, serum and a nasopharyngeal or oropharyngeal swab from each participant. Participants in the prospective study had the option to provide additional blood draws and questionnaires over a roughly two-month period. Before DNA extraction, prospective study blood samples were shipped either frozen or at room temperature.

TCRbeta CDR3 regions were amplified from genomic DNA by means of the immunoSEQ Assay, a bias-controlled multiplex PCR. The original methods were these. Within the assay, amplification of reference gene primers was used to estimate how many nucleated cells each sample contained. To quantify the absolute abundance of each unique TCRbeta CDR3 rearrangement, sequence reads were collapsed and filtered. For each sample, productive Simpson clonality was calculated as the square root of Simpson's diversity index over productive rearrangements. TCRdb retrieved this table from immuneACCESS and kept in-frame rearrangements only. Not all clones are present; in checked studies, unresolved V genes account for under half, and no reason is known for the remainder. That table gives V, J and clone size, and the DNA gave D and trimming. This sample gives approximately 270,000 clones in total; about 87% of them show up just once. Clones ranked in the top ten supply about 4% of the sample.

The receptor was derived from a woman aged 25 to 39 with acute COVID-19. The sequenced material came from PBMCs or T cells enriched from blood (not recorded which). The sequence joins TRBV28 to TRBJ2-2, with TRBD1 as a weak D call on 6 bases. The sequenced DNA: TGTGCCAGCAGCCTAGGGACAAACGGGGAGCTGTTTTTT. Its protein is CASSLGTNGELFF.